This T cell receptor beta chain was observed in a study of blood T cell repertoires in COVID-19 (dated by TCRdb to the early 2020s). In terms of the full investigation: Samples from collaborators originated in the United States, Italy and Spain and spanned both the acute and convalescent phases of COVID-19. Where HLA class I and class II types were available, the types were taken from metadata supplied by the sample provider, not from assay-based typing. The material from the prospective study consisted of cDNA or gDNA derived from T cells, B-cell-depleted T cells, or PBMCs. The samples were drawn from two sources: the first 160 participants of the ongoing ImmuneRACE study, and some 1,300 subjects contributed by 6 global collaborators. The repertoires were released in a freely available public database intended as a resource for research on the immune response to SARS-CoV-2. Sample metadata almost always included a de-identified subject ID, COVID-19 status, age in years and sex. The dataset comprised deeply sampled blood TCRbeta repertoires from subjects exposed to, actively infected with, or recovered from COVID-19.

Notes on this clone: Its antigen specificity is not known. There are no base qualities to consult, and no much larger clone falls within one base.

The investigation overall reported the following: The quantity of clinical and demographic metadata differed by source and by participant and was supplied without curation.

Inclusive of the bounding cysteine and phenylalanine, the CDR3 is 20 residues long. Solely the CDR3 DNA is kept, with 60 bases framed from the first base. TCRbeta CDR3 regions were amplified from genomic DNA using the immunoSEQ Assay, a bias-controlled multiplex PCR. Processing in the source paper ran as follows. The number of nucleated cells in each sample was estimated by amplification of reference gene primers within the assay. To quantify the absolute abundance of each unique TCRbeta CDR3 rearrangement, sequence reads were collapsed and filtered. For each sample, productive Simpson clonality was calculated as the square root of Simpson's diversity index over productive rearrangements. Held by TCRdb, this immuneACCESS table contains in-frame sequences only and omits some clones. Under half of the omission traces to an unresolved V gene where checked; the cause of the rest is unknown. The V and J calls and clone size were taken over from that table, and D and trimming were inferred from the DNA. Within this sample are 150,000 to 200,000 clones, with more than 70% of them counted one time only. The ten largest clones add up to about 7.3% of the sample.

Whole blood was collected in K2EDTA tubes by collaborating institutions according to the institutions' own protocols. For TCRbeta analysis, collaborator samples were shipped as frozen whole blood, as isolated PBMCs, or as DNA extracted from either sample type. Material for sequencing was peripheral blood. This receptor was identified in a middle-aged man with active or convalescent COVID-19. The chain was built from TRBV21-1 and TRBJ2-7; the table calls TRBD2, which could not be checked here. TRBV21-1 is designated a pseudogene. DNA sequence: TGTGCCAGCAGCAAGAGGCTAGCGGGAGCATCTGCTCCTACGAGCAGCTACACGGGCTTC. Its coded protein is CASSKRLAGASAPTSSYTGF.